The 9 T cell receptor beta chains below were found in one sample sequenced in a study of PD-L1 blockade in urothelial cancer. Described time point: peripheral blood 6 weeks after treatment start. Sequenced by immunoSEQ multiplex PCR; TCRdb stores in-frame clones only, minus some. The sample records around 33,000 clones, approximately 90% being singletons. The sequencing used PBMCs, collected around atezolizumab (anti-PD-L1) treatment. The receptor set was obtained from a man older than 75 with urothelial cancer.

The chain couples TRBV6-6 to TRBJ1-5; D is unresolved. The CDR3 totals 14 residues. V lost 10 bases and J lost 1, with 14 bases in between. CDR1 and CDR2 from the germline V gene are MNHNY and SVGAGI (reference sequence). CDR3 residues: CATYEGASNQPQHF. The CDR3 nucleotides are TGTGCCACGTACGAGGGAGCGAGCAATCAGCCCCAGCATTTT.

The chain recombines TRBV5-1 with TRBJ2-6; 12 bases align to TRBD1. The CDR3 is 18 residues long. Trimming cost V 0 bases and J 3 bases; bases outside gene matches: 4. Looked up from germline, CDR1 is SGHRS and CDR2 is YFSETQ. As DNA, the CDR3 is TGCGCCAGCAGCTTGGCGGGACAGGGGGCTGGTGGGGCCAACGTCCTGACTTTC. This translates into CASSLAGQGAGGANVLTF.

This clone was recorded a few times. This chain joins TRBV5-1 and TRBJ2-2, with TRBD2 matching 8 bases. V lost 1 base to trimming and J lost 5 bases; unmatched junction nucleotides: 4. Germline V lookup: CDR1 SGHRS, CDR2 YFSETQ. The CDR3 totals 15 residues. CDR3 protein: CASSLTSGRTGELFF. DNA for the CDR3: TGCGCCAGCAGCTTGACTAGCGGACGGACCGGGGAGCTGTTTTTT.

J is TRBJ1-2 and V is TRBV30; D unresolved. The V gene's germline CDR1 is GTSNPN and CDR2 SVGIG (reference sequence). CDR3 length: 12 residues. Trimming left V 0 bases short and J 0 bases short, with 2 bases between. The CDR3 DNA follows: TGTGCCTGGAGTGTCACTAACTATGGCTACACCTTC. Amino acids: CAWSVTNYGYTF.

The V gene is TRBV11-3, the J gene TRBJ2-1, with 7 bases lining up with TRBD1. Trimming at V came to 4 bases and at J to 2 bases, leaving 8 bases not matched to a gene. From germline, CDR1 is SGHNT and CDR2 YENEEA. The CDR3 has 16 amino acids. CDR3 protein: CASSYTGARAYNEQFF. The CDR3 coding sequence is TGTGCCAGCAGCTACACAGGGGCCCGCGCCTACAATGAGCAGTTCTTC.

The chain links TRBV30 to TRBJ1-5; D remains unclear. The CDR3 totals 14 residues. Looked up from germline, CDR1 is GTSNPN and CDR2 is SVGIG (reference sequence). V lost 1 base and J lost 6, with 13 bases in between. CDR3 coding DNA: TGTGCCTGGAGTGAAGGCTATGGGCCTCAGCCCCAGCATTTT. Translated: CAWSEGYGPQPQHF.

This clone was seen a single time. V and J are TRBV6-5 and TRBJ2-7; D possibly corresponds to TRBD2 (7 bases). CDR3 length equals 13 residues. The germline V gene has CDR1 MNHEY and CDR2 SVGAGI. The CDR3 region has the DNA TGTGTCACAGGAGCACGGGGGGCTCGGGAGCAGTACTTC. Protein sequence: CVTGARGAREQYF.

The chain combines TRBV27 with TRBJ2-7; 16 bases align to TRBD2. The V gene end was trimmed by 4 bases and the J gene end by 2 bases; junction bases not matched to a gene: 8. Germline V gene lookup returns CDR1 MNHEY and CDR2 SMNVEV (reference sequence). CDR3 length: 18 residues. The CDR3 coding sequence is TGTGCCAGCAGTTCCTCCGGGACTAGCGGGAGGGAGGCCTACGAGCAGTACTTC. It specifies CASSSSGTSGREAYEQYF.

The chain recombines TRBV25-1 with TRBJ2-5; TRBD1 agrees at 9 bases. V shed 0 bases and J 4 bases; nucleotides not matched to a gene: 3. The CDR3 extends over 15 amino acids. Germline V CDR1 and CDR2: MGHDK, SYGVNS. This CDR3 is CASSEYTGGAETQYF. The CDR3 nucleotides read TGTGCCAGCAGTGAATATACAGGGGGCGCAGAGACCCAGTACTTC.